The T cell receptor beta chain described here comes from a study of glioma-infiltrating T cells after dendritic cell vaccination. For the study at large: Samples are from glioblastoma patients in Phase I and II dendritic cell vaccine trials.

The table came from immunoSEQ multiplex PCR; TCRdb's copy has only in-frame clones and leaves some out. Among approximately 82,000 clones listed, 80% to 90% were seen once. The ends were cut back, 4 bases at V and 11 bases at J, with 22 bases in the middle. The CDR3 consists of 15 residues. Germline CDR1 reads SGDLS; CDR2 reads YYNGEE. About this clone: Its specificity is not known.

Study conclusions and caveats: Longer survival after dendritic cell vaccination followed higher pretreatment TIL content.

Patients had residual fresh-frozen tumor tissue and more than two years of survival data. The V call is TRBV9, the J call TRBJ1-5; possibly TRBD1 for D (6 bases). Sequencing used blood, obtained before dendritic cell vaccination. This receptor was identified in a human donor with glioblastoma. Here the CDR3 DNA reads TGTGCCAGCAGCACCTCGGACAGTCTCTCAGCGGCCCAGCATTTT. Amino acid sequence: CASSTSDSLSAAQHF.